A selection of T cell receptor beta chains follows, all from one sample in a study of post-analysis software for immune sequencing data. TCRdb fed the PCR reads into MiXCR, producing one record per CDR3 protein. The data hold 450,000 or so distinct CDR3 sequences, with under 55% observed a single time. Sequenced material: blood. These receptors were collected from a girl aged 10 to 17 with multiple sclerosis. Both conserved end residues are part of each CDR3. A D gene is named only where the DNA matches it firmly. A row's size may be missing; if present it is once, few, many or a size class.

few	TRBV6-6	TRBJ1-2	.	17	TGTGCCAGCAGTTACTCAACCGCCGCGGCTTCTAACTATGGCTACACCTTC	CASSYSTAAASNYGYTF
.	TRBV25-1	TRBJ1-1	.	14	TGTGCCAGCAGAAACGCAGGAATGAACACTGAAGCTTTCTTT	CASRNAGMNTEAFF
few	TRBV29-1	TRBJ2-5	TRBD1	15	TGCAGCGTTGAAGGAGGCAGGACAGGGATGGAGACCCAGTACTTC	CSVEGGRTGMETQYF
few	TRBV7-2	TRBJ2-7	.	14	TGTGCCAGCAGCTTAGTCGGATATACCTACGAGCAGTACTTC	CASSLVGYTYEQYF
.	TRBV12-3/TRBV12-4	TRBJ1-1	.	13	TGTGCCAGCACAGGGTTGTGGAACACTGAAGCTTTCTTT	CASTGLWNTEAFF
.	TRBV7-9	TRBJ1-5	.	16	TGTGCCAGCAGCTTAGGTTCCGGTCTTAGCAATCAGCCCCAGCATTTT	CASSLGSGLSNQPQHF
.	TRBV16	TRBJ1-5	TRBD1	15	TGTGCCAGCAGTCGCGGGACAGCTAACAATCAGCCCCAGCATTTT	CASSRGTANNQPQHF
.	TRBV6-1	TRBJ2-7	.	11	TGTGCCAGCAGGGAAATGGCGGAGCAGTACTTC	CASREMAEQYF
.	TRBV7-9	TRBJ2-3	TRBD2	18	TGTGCCAGCAGAGCCTTTGCGGGAGAGGGTTATTACACAGATACGCAGTATTTT	CASRAFAGEGYYTDTQYF
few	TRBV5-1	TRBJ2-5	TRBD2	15	TGCGCCAGCAGGGCGGATAGCGGGAGGTCTCGGGAGCAGTACTTC	CASRADSGRSREQYF
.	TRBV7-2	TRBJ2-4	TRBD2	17	TGTGCCAGCAGCTTCGGAGGAGGTCTAGCGGCCGCTAGGGAGCAGTACTTC	CASSFGGGLAAAREQYF
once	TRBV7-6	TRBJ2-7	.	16	TGTGCCAGCAGCTTAGTGTCCGGGGTGGGATACAATGAGCAGTACTTC	CASSLVSGVGYNEQYF
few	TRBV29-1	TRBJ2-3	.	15	TGCAGCGTGAAACCCGGGCAGGGAAGGACAGATACGCAGTATTTT	CSVKPGQGRTDTQYF
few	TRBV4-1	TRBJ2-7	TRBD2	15	TGCGCCAGCAGCCTAGTGGGAGGGCCCTCCTACGAGCAGTACTTC	CASSLVGGPSYEQYF
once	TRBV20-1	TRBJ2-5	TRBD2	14	TGCAGTGCCCAGACTAGCGGGGGCCACAATGAGCAGTACTTC	CSAQTSGGHNEQYF
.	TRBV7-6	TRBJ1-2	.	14	TGTGCCAGCAGCTTAGAAAGGGGTCACTATGGCTACACCTTC	CASSLERGHYGYTF
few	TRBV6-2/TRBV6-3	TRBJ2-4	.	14	TGTGCCAGCAGACACTACAGGGCCGCGGACATTCAGTACTTC	CASRHYRAADIQYF
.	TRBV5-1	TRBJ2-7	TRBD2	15	TGCGCCAGCAGCCTGGGGACTAGCCGGGCCTACGAGCAGTACTTC	CASSLGTSRAYEQYF
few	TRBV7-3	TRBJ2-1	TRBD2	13	TGTGCCAGCAGCCGGCGGGGGGCCGATGAGCAGTTCTTC	CASSRRGADEQFF
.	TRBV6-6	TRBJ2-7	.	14	TGTGCCAGCAAGTACCGGGACAACTCCTACGAGCAGTACTTC	CASKYRDNSYEQYF
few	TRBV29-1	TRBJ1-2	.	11	TGCAGCGTTGCGGTTAGGAAGGGCTACACCTTC	CSVAVRKGYTF
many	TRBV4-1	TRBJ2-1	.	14	TGCGCCAGCAGCCAAGATTGGGGAGCGTCCGAGCAGTTCTTC	CASSQDWGASEQFF
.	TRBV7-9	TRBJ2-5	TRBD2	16	TGTGCCAGCAGCGCACCCCCAGGGAGGGTTTTCTACGGGCAGTACTTC	CASSAPPGRVFYGQYF
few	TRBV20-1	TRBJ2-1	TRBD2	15	TGCAGTGCTAGGGGACTAGCGGAGACCTACAATGAGCAGTTCTTC	CSARGLAETYNEQFF
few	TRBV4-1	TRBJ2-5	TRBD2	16	TGCGCCAGCAGCCAAGGTTGGGCGGGAGAGGGGGAGACCCAGTACTTC	CASSQGWAGEGETQYF
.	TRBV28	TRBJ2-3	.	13	TGTGCCAGCAGTTTCCCGGGCCCAGATACGCAGTATTTT	CASSFPGPDTQYF
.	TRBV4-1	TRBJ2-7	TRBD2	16	TGCGCCAGCAGCCAAGATCTCAGCGGGAGTTACTACGAGCAGTACTTC	CASSQDLSGSYYEQYF
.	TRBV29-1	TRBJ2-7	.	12	TGCAGCGTTGAACGCAGCCCCTACGAGCAGTACTTC	CSVERSPYEQYF
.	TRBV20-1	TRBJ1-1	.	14	TGCAGTGCTAAACCCCTCTCGAGGAACACTGAAACTTTCTTT	CSAKPLSRNTETFF
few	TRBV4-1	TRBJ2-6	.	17	TGCGCCAGCAAACCCTCGTACAGGTACTCTGGGGCCAACGTCCTGACTTTC	CASKPSYRYSGANVLTF
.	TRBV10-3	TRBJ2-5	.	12	TGTGCCATCAGGAACCCCGACGAGAATGGGTACTTC	CAIRNPDENGYF
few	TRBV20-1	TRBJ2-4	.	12	TGCAGTGCCAATCCGGACAGAAACATTCAGTACTTC	CSANPDRNIQYF
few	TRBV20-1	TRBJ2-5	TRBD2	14	TGCAGTGCTAGGCGGGAGTCCTCCCAAGAGACCCAGTACTTC	CSARRESSQETQYF
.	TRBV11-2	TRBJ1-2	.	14	TGTGCCAGCAGCAGACTACAGGGTGGCTATGGCTACACCTTC	CASSRLQGGYGYTF
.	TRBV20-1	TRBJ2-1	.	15	TGCAGTGCTAGCGGCGGGGAGGTAGTCTACAATGAGCAGTTCTTC	CSASGGEVVYNEQFF
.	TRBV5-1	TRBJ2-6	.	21	TGCGCCAGCAGCTTACCCCTACAAACCACAGGCTTCCTTAACGGGGCCAACGTCCTGACTTTC	CASSLPLQTTGFLNGANVLTF
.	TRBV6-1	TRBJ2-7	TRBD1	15	TGTGCCAGCAGCGAGGACAGGGTCATCTACAATGAGCAGTACTTC	CASSEDRVIYNEQYF
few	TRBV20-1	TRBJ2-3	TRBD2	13	TGCAGTGCTAATAGCGGGAGCGGGGATACGCAGTATTTT	CSANSGSGDTQYF
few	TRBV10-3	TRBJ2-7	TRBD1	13	TGTGCCATCACGGGACAGGGTTCCTACGAGCAGTACTTC	CAITGQGSYEQYF
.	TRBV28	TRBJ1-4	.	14	TGTGCCAGCAGGGGGGACGCAACTAATGAAAAACTGTTTTTT	CASRGDATNEKLFF
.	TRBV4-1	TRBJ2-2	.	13	TGCGCCAGCAGCCAAGGAAATGTCGGGGAGCTGTTTTTT	CASSQGNVGELFF
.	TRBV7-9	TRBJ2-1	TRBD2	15	TGTGCCAGCAGCTTCCCGGGACTAAGGGCCGGTGAGCAGTTCTTC	CASSFPGLRAGEQFF
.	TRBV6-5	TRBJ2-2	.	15	TGTGCCAGCAGTTTCTACGGGACATTAGCCGGGGAGCTGTTTTTT	CASSFYGTLAGELFF
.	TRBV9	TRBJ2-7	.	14	TGTGCCAGCAGCGTACTAGCAAGCTCCTACGAGCAGTACTTC	CASSVLASSYEQYF
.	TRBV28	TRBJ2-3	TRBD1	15	TGTGCCAGTCAATCGGGACAGGTATTCACAGATACGCAGTATTTT	CASQSGQVFTDTQYF
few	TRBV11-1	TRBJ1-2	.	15	TGTGCCAGCAGCTTTAAGGACGGAACTAACTATGGCTACACCTTC	CASSFKDGTNYGYTF
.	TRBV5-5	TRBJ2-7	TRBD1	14	TGTGCCAGCAGCGTCACGGGACAGGGTGAAGAGCAGTACTTC	CASSVTGQGEEQYF
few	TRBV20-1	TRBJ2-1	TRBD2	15	TGCAGTGCTTTACCTTCCGGACTAGCGGTGGATGAGCAGTTCTTC	CSALPSGLAVDEQFF
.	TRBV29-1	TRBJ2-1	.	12	TGCAGCGTTGCGGCACAGACAAATGAGCAGTTCTTC	CSVAAQTNEQFF
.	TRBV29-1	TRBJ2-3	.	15	TGCAGCGTTGATGGGGGCCCGGTGAGCACAGATACGCAGTATTTT	CSVDGGPVSTDTQYF
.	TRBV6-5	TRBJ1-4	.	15	TGTGCCAGCAGTTACTCAGGAGGGTACGGTGAAAAACTGTTTTTT	CASSYSGGYGEKLFF
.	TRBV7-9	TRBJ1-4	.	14	TGTGCCAGCAGCTCTCTTGGGGACGGGGAAAAACTGTTTTTT	CASSSLGDGEKLFF
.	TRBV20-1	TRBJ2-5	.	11	TGCAGTGCTAGAGATTACGGGACCCAGTACTTC	CSARDYGTQYF
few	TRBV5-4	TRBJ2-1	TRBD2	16	TGTGCCAGCAGCCCGGCTAGCGGGAGCTCCTACAATGAGCAGTTCTTC	CASSPASGSSYNEQFF
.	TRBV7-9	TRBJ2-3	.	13	TGTGCCAGCAGCGGGCAAACAAGGGATTCGCAGTATTTT	CASSGQTRDSQYF
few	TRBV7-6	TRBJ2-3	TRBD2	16	TGTGCCAGCAGCGACGACCTAGCGGGAGTATCAGATACGCAGTATTTT	CASSDDLAGVSDTQYF
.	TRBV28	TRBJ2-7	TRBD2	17	TGTGCCAGCAGCGATTTAGGACTAGCGGGAGTTAGGGACGAGCAGTACTTC	CASSDLGLAGVRDEQYF
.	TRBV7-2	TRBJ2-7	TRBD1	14	TGTGCCGGCAGCTTTCCGGGACAGGTGACCGAGCAGTACTTC	CAGSFPGQVTEQYF
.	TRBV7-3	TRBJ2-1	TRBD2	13	TGTGCCAGCAGCACCGGACTAGCGGCGGAGCAGTTCTTC	CASSTGLAAEQFF